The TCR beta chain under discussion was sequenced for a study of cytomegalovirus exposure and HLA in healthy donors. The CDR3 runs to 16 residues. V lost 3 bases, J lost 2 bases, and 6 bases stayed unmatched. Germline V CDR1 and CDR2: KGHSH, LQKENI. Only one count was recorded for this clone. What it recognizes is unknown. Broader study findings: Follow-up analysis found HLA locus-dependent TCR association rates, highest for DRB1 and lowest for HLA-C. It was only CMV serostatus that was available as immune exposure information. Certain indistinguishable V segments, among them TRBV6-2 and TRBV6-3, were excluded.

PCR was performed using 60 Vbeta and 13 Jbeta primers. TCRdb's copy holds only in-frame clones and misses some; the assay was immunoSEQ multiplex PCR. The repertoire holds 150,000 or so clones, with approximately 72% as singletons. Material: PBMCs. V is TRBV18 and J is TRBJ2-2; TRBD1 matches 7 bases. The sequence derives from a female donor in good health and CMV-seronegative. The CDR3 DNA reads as TGTGCCAGCTCACCCAGCGGACAGGTTAACACCGGGGAGCTGTTTTTT. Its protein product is CASSPSGQVNTGELFF.